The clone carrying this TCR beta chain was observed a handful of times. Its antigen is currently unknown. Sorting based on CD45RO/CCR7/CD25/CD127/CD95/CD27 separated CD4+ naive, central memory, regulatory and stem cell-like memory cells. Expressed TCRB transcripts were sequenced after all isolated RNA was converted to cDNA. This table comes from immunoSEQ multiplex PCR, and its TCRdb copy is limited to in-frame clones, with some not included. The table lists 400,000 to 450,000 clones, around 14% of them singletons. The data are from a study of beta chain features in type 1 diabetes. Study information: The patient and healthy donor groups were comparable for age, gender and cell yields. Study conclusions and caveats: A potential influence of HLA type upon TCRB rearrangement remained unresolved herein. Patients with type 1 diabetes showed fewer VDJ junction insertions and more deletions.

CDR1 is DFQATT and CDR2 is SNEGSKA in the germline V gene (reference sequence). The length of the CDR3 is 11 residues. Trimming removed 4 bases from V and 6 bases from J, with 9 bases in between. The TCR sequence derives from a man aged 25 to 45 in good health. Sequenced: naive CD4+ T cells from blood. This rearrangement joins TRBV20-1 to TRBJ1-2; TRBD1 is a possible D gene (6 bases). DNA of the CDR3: TGCAGTGCTACGGGACACCATGGCTACACCTTC. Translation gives CSATGHHGYTF.